The next 11 T cell receptor beta chains were all read from a single sample in a study of radiotherapy plus CTLA-4 blockade in lung cancer. The method was immunoSEQ multiplex PCR; TCRdb's version includes in-frame clones alone and lacks a portion of them. The data contain 52,000 or so clones, approximately 84% of them singletons. The sequencing here drew on peripheral blood, taken from a patient treated with radiotherapy plus ipilimumab. The receptors come from a human donor with non-small cell lung cancer whose response to radiotherapy plus ipilimumab could not be evaluated.

The chain links TRBV7-9 to TRBJ1-2, with TRBD1 matching 9 bases. CDR3 length: 14 amino acids. Germline values: CDR1 SEHNR, CDR2 FQNEAQ (reference sequence). J lost 3 bases, V lost 3 bases, and 2 bases had no gene match. This CDR3 reads CASSLDRGHYGYTF. The DNA for the CDR3 is TGTGCCAGCAGCTTGGACAGGGGACACTATGGCTACACCTTC. Using reference TRBV7-9 and TRBJ1-2 for the parts outside the CDR3, the full variable domain is DTGVSQNPRHKITKRGQNVTFRCDPISEHNRLYWYRQTLGQGPEFLTYFQNEAQLEKSRLLSDRFSAERPKGSFSTLEIQRTEQGDSAMYLCASSLDRGHYGYTFGSGTRLTVV.

This sequence joins TRBV6-5 and TRBJ2-1, with 7 bases aligning to TRBD2. There are 15 residues in the CDR3. Germline V gene sequence: CDR1 MNHEY, CDR2 SVGAGI. J was trimmed by 8 bases and V by 3 bases; bases with no gene match: 10. The CDR3 here is CASSYSGLFIDEQFF. The CDR3 region has the DNA TGTGCCAGCAGTTATTCGGGACTATTTATAGATGAGCAGTTCTTC.

The chain uses TRBV15 and TRBJ2-5; tentatively, D is TRBD2 (5 bases). Germline assignment: CDR1 LNHNV and CDR2 YYDKDF (reference sequence). V lost 3 bases and J lost 3, with 8 bases in between. The length of the CDR3 is 13 residues. The CDR3: CATSRDFKETQYF. The CDR3 nucleotides are TGTGCCACCAGCAGGGACTTTAAAGAGACCCAGTACTTC.

This clone was observed a handful of times. This sequence joins TRBV13 and TRBJ1-2; 10 bases align to TRBD1. Germline CDR1 PRHDT, CDR2 FYEKMQ (reference sequence). The CDR3 runs to 15 residues. V shed 5 bases and J 8 bases; nucleotides not matched to a gene: 11. CDR3 DNA sequence: TGTGCCAGCAGCGGCTTGAGACAGGGGGCTGAAGGCTACACCTTC. Protein sequence: CASSGLRQGAEGYTF.

The chain has TRBV5-8 and TRBJ2-1, with D maybe TRBD2 (6 bases). Germline CDR1 and CDR2: SGHTS and YDEGEE. The CDR3 extends over 15 amino acids. V was pared by 5 bases and J by 0 bases, with 12 bases between. CDR3 in amino acids: CASRVAATSYNEQFF. CDR3 nucleotide sequence: TGTGCCAGCAGGGTAGCGGCAACCTCCTACAATGAGCAGTTCTTC.

The chain's CDR3 is CASSSLAGAVLDTQYF. The DNA of the CDR3 is TGTGCCAGCAGCTCGCTAGCGGGGGCCGTTCTCGATACGCAGTATTTT. The chain has TRBV7-2 and TRBJ2-3, with 10 bases lining up with TRBD2. The germline gives CDR1 SGHTA, CDR2 FQGNSA. CDR3 length equals 16 residues. The V and J ends lost 4 bases and 6 bases, in that order; junction bases with no gene match: 10.

This clone occurred once. This rearrangement joins TRBV30 to TRBJ1-2, with D perhaps matching TRBD1 (6 bases). Germline CDR1 reads GTSNPN; CDR2 reads SVGIG (reference sequence). V gave up 2 bases and J gave up 7 bases, with 11 bases separating them. The CDR3 runs to 12 residues. This CDR3 reads CAWSSQTGGYTF. In DNA, the CDR3 is TGTGCCTGGAGTTCTCAGACAGGTGGCTACACCTTC. The full variable domain, rest sourced from reference TRBV30 and TRBJ1-2, is SQTIHQWPATLVQPVGSPLSLECTVEGTSNPNLYWYRQAAGRGLQLLFYSVGIGQISSEVPQNLSASRPQDRQFILSSKKLLLSDSGFYLCAWSSQTGGYTFGSGTRLTVV.

The CDR3 loop reads CASSVGTTNGGELFF. The CDR3 DNA reads as TGTGCCAGCAGCGTCGGGACTACGAACGGGGGGGAGCTGTTTTTT. This chain joins TRBV9 and TRBJ2-2, with 7 bases aligning to TRBD2. V trimming: 2 bases; J trimming: 8 bases; junction bases outside the gene matches: 9. The CDR3 has 15 amino acids. CDR1 is SGDLS and CDR2 is YYNGEE in the germline V gene.

The rearrangement joins TRBV5-1 to TRBJ1-2; no clear D gene. The germline V gene has CDR1 SGHRS and CDR2 YFSETQ. V dropped 1 base and J dropped 2 bases, with 9 bases sitting between them. This CDR3 is 14 amino acids long. The CDR3 loop reads CASSLQSANYGYTF. Written as DNA, the CDR3 is TGCGCCAGCAGCTTGCAATCCGCGAACTATGGCTACACCTTC.

This chain links TRBV5-1 with TRBJ2-1, with D maybe TRBD1 (6 bases). From germline, CDR1 is SGHRS and CDR2 YFSETQ. Trimming stripped 4 bases from V and 7 bases from J, with 9 bases between. The CDR3 length is 12 residues. Written as DNA, the CDR3 is TGCGCCAGCAGCCAAGGGGGTAATGAGCAGTTCTTC. Residues: CASSQGGNEQFF. Full variable domain (rest looked up from reference TRBV5-1 and TRBJ2-1): KAGVTQTPRYLIKTRGQQVTLSCSPISGHRSVSWYQQTPGQGLQFLFEYFSETQRNKGNFPGRFSGRQFSNSRSEMNVSTLELGDSALYLCASSQGGNEQFFGPGTRLTVL.

The J gene is TRBJ2-7, the V gene TRBV7-9, with D perhaps TRBD2 (5 bases). Looked up from germline, CDR1 is SEHNR and CDR2 is FQNEAQ (reference sequence). The CDR3 loop spans 16 amino acids. Trimming pared 2 bases from V and 0 bases from J, leaving 14 bases between. Written as DNA, the CDR3 is TGTGCCAGCAGCTTATTGATGTTGGGGAGCTCCTACGAGCAGTACTTC. Translation: CASSLLMLGSSYEQYF.